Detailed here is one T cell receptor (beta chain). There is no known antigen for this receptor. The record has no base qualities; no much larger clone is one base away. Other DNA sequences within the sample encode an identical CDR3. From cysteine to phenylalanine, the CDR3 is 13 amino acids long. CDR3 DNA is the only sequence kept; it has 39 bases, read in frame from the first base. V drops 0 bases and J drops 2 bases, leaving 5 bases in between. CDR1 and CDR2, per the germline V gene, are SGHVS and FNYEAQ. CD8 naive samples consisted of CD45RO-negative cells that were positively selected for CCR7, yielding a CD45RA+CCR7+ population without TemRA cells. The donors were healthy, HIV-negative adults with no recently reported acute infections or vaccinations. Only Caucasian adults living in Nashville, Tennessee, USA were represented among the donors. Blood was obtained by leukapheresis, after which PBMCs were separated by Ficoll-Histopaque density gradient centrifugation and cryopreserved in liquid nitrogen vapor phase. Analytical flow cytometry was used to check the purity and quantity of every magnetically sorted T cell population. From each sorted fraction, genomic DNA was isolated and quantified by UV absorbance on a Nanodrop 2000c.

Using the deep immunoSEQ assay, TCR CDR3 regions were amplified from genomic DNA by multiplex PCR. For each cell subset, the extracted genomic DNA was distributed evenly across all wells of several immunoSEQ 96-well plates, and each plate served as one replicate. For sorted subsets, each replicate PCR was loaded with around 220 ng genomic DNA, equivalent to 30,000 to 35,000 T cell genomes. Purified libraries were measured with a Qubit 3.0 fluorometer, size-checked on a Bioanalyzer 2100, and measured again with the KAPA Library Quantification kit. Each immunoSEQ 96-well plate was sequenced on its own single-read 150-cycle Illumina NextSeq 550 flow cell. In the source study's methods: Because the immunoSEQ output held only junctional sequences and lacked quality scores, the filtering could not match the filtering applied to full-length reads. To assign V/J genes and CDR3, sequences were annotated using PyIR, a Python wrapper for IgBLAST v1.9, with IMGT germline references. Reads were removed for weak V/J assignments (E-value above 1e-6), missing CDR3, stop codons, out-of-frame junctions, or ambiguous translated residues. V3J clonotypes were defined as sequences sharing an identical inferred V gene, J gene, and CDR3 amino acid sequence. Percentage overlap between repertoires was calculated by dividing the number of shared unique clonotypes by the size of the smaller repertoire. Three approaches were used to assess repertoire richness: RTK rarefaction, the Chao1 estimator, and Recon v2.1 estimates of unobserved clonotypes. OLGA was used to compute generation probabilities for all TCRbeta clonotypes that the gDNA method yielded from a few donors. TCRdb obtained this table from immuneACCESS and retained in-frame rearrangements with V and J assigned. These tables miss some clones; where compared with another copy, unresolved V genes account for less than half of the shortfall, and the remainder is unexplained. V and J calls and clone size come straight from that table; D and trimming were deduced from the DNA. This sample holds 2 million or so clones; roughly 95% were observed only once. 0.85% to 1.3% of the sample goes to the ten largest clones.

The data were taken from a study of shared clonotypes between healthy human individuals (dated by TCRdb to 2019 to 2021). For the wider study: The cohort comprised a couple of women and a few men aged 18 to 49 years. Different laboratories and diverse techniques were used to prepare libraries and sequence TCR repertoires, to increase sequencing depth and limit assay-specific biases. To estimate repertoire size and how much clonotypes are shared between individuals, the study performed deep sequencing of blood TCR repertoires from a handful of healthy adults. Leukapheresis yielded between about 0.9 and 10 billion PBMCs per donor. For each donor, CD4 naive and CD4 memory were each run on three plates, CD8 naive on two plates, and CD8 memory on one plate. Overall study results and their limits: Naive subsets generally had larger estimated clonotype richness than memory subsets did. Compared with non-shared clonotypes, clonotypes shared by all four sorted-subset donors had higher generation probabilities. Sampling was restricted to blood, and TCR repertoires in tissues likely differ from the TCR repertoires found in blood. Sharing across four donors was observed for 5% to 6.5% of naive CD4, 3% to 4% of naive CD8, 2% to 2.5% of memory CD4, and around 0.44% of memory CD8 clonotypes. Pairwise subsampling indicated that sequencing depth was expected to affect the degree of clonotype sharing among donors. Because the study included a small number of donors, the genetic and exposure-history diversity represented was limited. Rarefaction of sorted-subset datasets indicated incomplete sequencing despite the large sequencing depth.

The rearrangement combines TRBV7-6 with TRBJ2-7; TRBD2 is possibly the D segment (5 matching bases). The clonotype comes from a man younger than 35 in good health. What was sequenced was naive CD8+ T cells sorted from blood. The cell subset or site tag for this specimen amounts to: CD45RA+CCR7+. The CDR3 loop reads CASSLASAYEQYF. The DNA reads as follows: TGTGCCAGCAGCTTAGCTAGCGCCTACGAGCAGTACTTC. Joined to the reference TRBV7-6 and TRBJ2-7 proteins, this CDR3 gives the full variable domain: GAGVSQSPRYKVTKRGQDVALRCDPISGHVSLYWYRQALGQGPEFLTYFNYEAQQDKSGLPNDRFSAERPEGSISTLTIQRTEQRDSAMYRCASSLASAYEQYFGPGTRLTVT.